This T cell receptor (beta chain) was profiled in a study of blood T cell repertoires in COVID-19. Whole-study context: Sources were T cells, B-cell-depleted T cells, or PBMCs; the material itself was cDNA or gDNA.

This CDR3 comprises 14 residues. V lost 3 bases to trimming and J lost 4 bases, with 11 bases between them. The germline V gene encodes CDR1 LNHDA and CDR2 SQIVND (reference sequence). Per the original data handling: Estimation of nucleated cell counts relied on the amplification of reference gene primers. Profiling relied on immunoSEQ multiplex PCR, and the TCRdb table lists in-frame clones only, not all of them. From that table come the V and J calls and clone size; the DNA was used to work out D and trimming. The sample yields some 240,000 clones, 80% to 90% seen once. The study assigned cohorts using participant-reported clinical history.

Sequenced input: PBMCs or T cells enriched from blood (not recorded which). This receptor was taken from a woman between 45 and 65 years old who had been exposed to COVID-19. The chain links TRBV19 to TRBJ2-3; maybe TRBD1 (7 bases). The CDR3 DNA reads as TGTGCCAGTAGTATCCAGGGGGGCGCAGATACGCAGTATTTT. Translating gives CASSIQGGADTQYF.